The 19 T cell receptor beta chains below all came from one sample that was sequenced in a study of T cells after posttransplantation cyclophosphamide. Clones were sequenced by immunoSEQ multiplex PCR, and TCRdb holds only the in-frame ones, with some missing. The sample has 5,500 to 9,000 clones; around 92% are singletons. Material: CD4+ T cells sorted from blood. All receptors derive from a woman aged 45-65 years in good health and a related stem cell transplant donor.

The chain is built from TRBV25-1 and TRBJ1-1, with TRBD1 matching over 7 bases. The CDR3 is made up of 14 amino acids. The V segment lost 6 bases and the J segment 1 base; nucleotides outside the gene matches: 5. CDR1 is MGHDK, CDR2 SYGVNS, per germline. The CDR3 loop reads CASREGAWNTEAFF. The CDR3 DNA reads as TGTGCCAGCAGGGAGGGGGCCTGGAACACTGAAGCTTTCTTT.

Points on this clone: The junction departs from the called germline gene at one end, perhaps through a read error. This sequence joins TRBV2 and TRBJ1-6; 7 positions agree with TRBD1. CDR3 length equals 14 residues. CDR1 is SNHLY and CDR2 is FYNNEI in the germline V gene. CDR3: CASREDRVQEPLHF. For the CDR3, the DNA is TGTGCCAGCAGAGAAGACAGGGTACAGGAGCCCCTCCACTTT. The full variable domain, its missing parts supplied by reference TRBV2 and TRBJ1-6, is EPEVTQTPSHQVTQMGQEVILRCVPISNHLYFYWYRQILGQKVEFLVSFYNNEISEKSEIFDDQFSVERPDGSNFTLKIRSTKLEDSAMYFCASREDRVQEPLHFGNGTRLTVT.

V and J are TRBV6-1 and TRBJ2-3; D gene uncertain. The germline V gene encodes CDR1 MNHNS and CDR2 SASEGT. There are 12 residues in the CDR3. Trimming stripped 7 bases from V and 2 bases from J, with 7 bases between. In DNA, the CDR3 is TGTGCCAGCACCCTATCCACAGATACGCAGTATTTT. It translates to CASTLSTDTQYF.

In this sample, this clone turned up once. V gene TRBV5-1 combines with J gene TRBJ2-1, with D hard to call. Trimming removed 0 bases from V and 3 bases from J, with 10 bases in between. Germline lookup yields CDR1 SGHRS and CDR2 YFSETQ. This CDR3 contains 15 residues. The CDR3 sequence: CASSLVRNNYNEQFF. CDR3 DNA sequence: TGCGCCAGCAGCTTGGTTCGTAATAACTACAATGAGCAGTTCTTC.

This chain uses TRBV19 with TRBJ2-2; D unresolved. The CDR3 spans 14 residues. The germline V gene encodes CDR1 LNHDA and CDR2 SQIVND (reference sequence). V was shortened by 7 bases and J by 2 bases, with 11 bases between the two germline ends. CDR3 residues: CASMRDFNTGELFF. CDR3 nucleotides: TGTGCCAGTATGAGAGACTTCAACACCGGGGAGCTGTTTTTT.

This chain joins TRBV6-5 and TRBJ1-4; D is perhaps TRBD1 (6 bases). V dropped 5 bases and J dropped 2 bases, with 12 bases sitting between them. The CDR3 length is 15 residues. The germline gives CDR1 MNHEY, CDR2 SVGAGI. CDR3 protein: CASSQQGRTNEKLFF. The CDR3 DNA reads as TGTGCCAGCAGTCAACAGGGTAGGACTAATGAAAAACTGTTTTTT.

The genes are TRBV6-5 and TRBJ2-1; 13 nucleotides line up with TRBD2. V shed 4 bases, J shed 5 bases, and the junction held 2 bases outside the gene matches. Germline V gene data show CDR1 as MNHEY and CDR2 as SVGAGI. The length of the CDR3 is 15 residues. The CDR3 spells CASSLTSGGHNEQFF. In nucleotides, the CDR3 is TGTGCCAGCAGTTTGACTAGCGGGGGGCACAATGAGCAGTTCTTC.

The chain carries TRBV29-1 and TRBJ2-7; D unclear. Trimming left V 4 bases short and J 5 bases short, with 9 bases between. Germline CDR1 is SQVTM and CDR2 is ANQGSEA. There are 11 residues in the CDR3. This chain's CDR3 is CSVGAVHEQYF. DNA of the CDR3: TGCAGCGTTGGGGCAGTCCACGAGCAGTACTTC.

This chain joins TRBV10-2 and TRBJ2-1, with D perhaps TRBD2 (7 bases). Trimming removed 10 bases from V and 6 bases from J, with 13 bases in between. CDR3 length equals 12 residues. CDR1 is WSHSY, CDR2 SAAADI, per germline. CDR3: CATCGGPNEQFF. CDR3 nucleotides: TGCGCCACCTGCGGGGGCCCCAATGAGCAGTTCTTC.

The chain carries TRBV6-5 and TRBJ2-1; the D gene is possibly TRBD1 (5 bases). CDR3 length: 14 amino acids. From germline, CDR1 is MNHEY and CDR2 SVGAGI. Trimming stripped 10 bases from V and 2 bases from J, with 15 bases between. CDR3: CATPRAGTYNEQFF. The DNA of the CDR3 is TGTGCCACCCCAAGGGCAGGGACCTACAATGAGCAGTTCTTC.

The chain's CDR3 is CASSLYRISGNTIYF. CDR3 DNA: TGTGCCAGCAGCCTTTACAGGATCTCTGGAAACACCATATATTTT. The chain carries TRBV5-6 and TRBJ1-3; a weak D match, TRBD1 (5 bases). In germline, CDR1 is SGHDT, CDR2 YYEEEE. There are 15 residues in the CDR3. Trimming took off 4 bases at V and 0 bases at J, with 11 bases between the two ends. Drawing the rest from reference TRBV5-6 and TRBJ1-3, the complete variable domain is DAGVTQSPTHLIKTRGQQVTLRCSPKSGHDTVSWYQQALGQGPQFIFQYYEEEERQRGNFPDRFSGHQFPNYSSELNVNALLLGDSALYLCASSLYRISGNTIYFGEGSWLTVV.

This CDR3 reads CASSEGGGASYNEQFF. The CDR3 DNA reads as TGTGCCAGCAGTGAAGGCGGGGGGGCCTCCTACAATGAGCAGTTCTTC. The J gene is TRBJ2-1, the V gene TRBV6-4; 9 positions match TRBD2. The CDR3 consists of 16 residues. Trimming cost V 3 bases and J 0 bases; bases outside gene matches: 3. The germline CDR1 and CDR2 sequences are MRHNA and SNTAGT.

This chain connects TRBV10-3 to TRBJ1-1, with D uncertain. Deletions cut 0 bases from V and 3 bases from J, with 14 bases between. This CDR3 region has 16 residues. The V gene's germline CDR1 is ENHRY and CDR2 SYGVKD. The CDR3 reads CAISESGGRRHTEAFF. The CDR3 DNA reads as TGTGCCATCAGTGAGTCGGGAGGCCGTCGGCACACTGAAGCTTTCTTT.

The chain employs TRBV6-5 and TRBJ2-2; 7 bases map to TRBD2. Unmatched junction bases numbered 7, after V lost 6 bases and J lost 3 bases. Germline loops: CDR1 MNHEY, CDR2 SVGAGI. The CDR3 covers 15 residues. The CDR3, as DNA: TGTGCCAGCAGCCTACTGGGGGGGGACACCGGGGAGCTGTTTTTT. Protein: CASSLLGGDTGELFF.

The rearrangement joins TRBV4-2 to TRBJ2-7; 9 bases align to TRBD1. Germline V gene lookup returns CDR1 LGHNA and CDR2 YNFKEQ. Trimming at V came to 4 bases and at J to 3 bases, leaving 4 bases not matched to a gene. The CDR3 consists of 14 residues. The CDR3 coding sequence is TGTGCCAGCAGCCTGGGACAGGGTGTCTACGAGCAGTACTTC. Its translation: CASSLGQGVYEQYF.

Worth noting for this clone: Within the sample, other DNA sequences also encode this same CDR3. The CDR3 here is CASSLAGGGNEQFF. CDR3 DNA: TGTGCCAGCAGCTTAGCGGGGGGAGGGAATGAGCAGTTCTTC. This sequence joins TRBV7-2 and TRBJ2-1, with 7 positions matching TRBD2. J gave up 7 bases and V 0 bases, and 3 bases lay outside the gene matches. The CDR3 contains 14 residues. Germline CDR1 is SGHTA and CDR2 is FQGNSA.

CDR3 region: CASGRGANTEAFF. CDR3 DNA sequence: TGTGCCAGCGGTCGGGGAGCTAACACTGAAGCTTTCTTT. This chain links TRBV6-6 with TRBJ1-1, with D uncertain. The CDR3 loop spans 13 amino acids. V dropped 8 bases and J dropped 2 bases, with 12 bases sitting between them. CDR1 and CDR2 from the germline V gene are MNHNY and SVGAGI (reference sequence).

This clone has only one observation. This chain links TRBV7-9 with TRBJ1-5; 7 bases fit TRBD1. Germline assignment: CDR1 SEHNR and CDR2 FQNEAQ (reference sequence). V trimming: 5 bases; J trimming: 2 bases; junction bases outside the gene matches: 6. There are 15 residues in the CDR3. CDR3 nucleotides: TGTGCCAGCAGCCCAGGGGGAGGAGGCAATCAGCCCCAGCATTTT. Translation gives CASSPGGGGNQPQHF.

The genes are TRBV5-1 and TRBJ2-3; D is undetermined. V lost 0 bases, J lost 1 base, and 6 bases lay in between. The CDR3 contains 14 residues. Germline-derived CDR1 and CDR2 are SGHRS and YFSETQ. CDR3 loop: CASSLGIGTDTQYF. The CDR3 DNA is TGCGCCAGCAGCTTGGGTATCGGCACAGATACGCAGTATTTT.